This is a list of T cell receptor beta chains from one sample in a study of human T cells and chemical hapten exposure. One entry per CDR3 protein, called by TCRdb with MiXCR from the RACE reads. The table has roughly 380,000 distinct CDR3 sequences, 5.1% seen once; the top ten hold around 2.6%. The specimen comprised whole blood, sampled in connection with sensitization to the hapten diphenylcyclopropenone (DPC). The source of these receptors is a woman aged 45-65 years with alopecia areata. Some clones in this sample may be carry-over from other donors' samples. CDR3s include the opening cysteine and the closing phenylalanine or tryptophan. Fields, in order: J gene, D gene, V gene, clone size, CDR3 protein, CDR3 DNA. The D gene is left open where the match is weak. Clone size is stated in some rows and not others, as once, few, many or a class when expanded.

J: TRBJ1-2; D: TRBD1; V: TRBV6-2/TRBV6-3; size: NA; CDR3: CASSYEPGQLRGHGYTF; DNA: TGTGCCAGCAGTTACGAACCGGGACAGCTGAGGGGCCACGGCTACACCTTC
J: TRBJ2-7; D: NA; V: TRBV15; size: NA; CDR3: CATSREGVSEQYF; DNA: TGTGCCACCAGCAGGGAAGGCGTTTCCGAGCAGTACTTC
J: TRBJ2-3; D: TRBD1; V: TRBV5-5; size: many; CDR3: CASSRDSHITDTQYF; DNA: TGTGCCAGCAGCCGGGACAGCCATATCACAGATACGCAGTATTTT
J: TRBJ1-4; D: NA; V: TRBV7-9; size: few; CDR3: CASSFRRSNEKLFF; DNA: TGTGCCAGCAGCTTCAGGCGGAGTAATGAAAAACTGTTTTTT
J: TRBJ2-1; D: NA; V: TRBV6-5; size: many; CDR3: CASSYSGDKQFF; DNA: TGTGCCAGCAGTTACTCAGGGGATAAGCAGTTCTTC
J: TRBJ2-3; D: TRBD2; V: TRBV9; size: many; CDR3: CASSVVAGAIDTQYF; DNA: TGTGCCAGCAGCGTTGTAGCGGGGGCGATAGATACGCAGTATTTT
J: TRBJ1-3; D: NA; V: TRBV5-1; size: many; CDR3: CASSPLDSGNTIYF; DNA: TGCGCCAGCAGCCCGCTGGACAGTGGAAACACCATATATTTT
J: TRBJ2-3; D: TRBD2; V: TRBV5-1; size: many; CDR3: CASSLLSGGASTDTQYF; DNA: TGCGCCAGCAGCTTGTTAAGCGGGGGGGCAAGTACAGATACGCAGTATTTT
J: TRBJ1-2; D: TRBD1; V: TRBV20-1; size: NA; CDR3: CSAAGTGNGYTF; DNA: TGCAGTGCGGCCGGGACAGGGAATGGCTACACCTTC
J: TRBJ1-2; D: NA; V: TRBV5-1; size: NA; CDR3: CASTPRDYGVGYTF; DNA: TGCGCCAGCACCCCCCGGGACTACGGAGTTGGCTACACCTTC
J: TRBJ2-3; D: NA; V: TRBV6-6; size: many; CDR3: CASSYGFTDTQYF; DNA: TGTGCCAGCAGTTATGGGTTCACAGATACGCAGTATTTT
J: TRBJ1-5; D: NA; V: TRBV9; size: few; CDR3: CASSVASTDNQPQHF; DNA: TGTGCCAGCAGCGTAGCTTCGACAGACAATCAGCCCCAGCATTTT
J: TRBJ1-6; D: TRBD1; V: TRBV11-1; size: few; CDR3: CASSPRPDRVTPLHF; DNA: TGTGCCAGCAGCCCACGACCGGACAGGGTGACACCCCTCCACTTT
J: TRBJ1-5; D: TRBD1; V: TRBV7-8; size: few; CDR3: CASSARQGGGLLPQHF; DNA: TGTGCCAGCAGCGCAAGACAGGGTGGGGGTCTTTTGCCCCAGCATTTT
J: TRBJ1-2; D: TRBD1; V: TRBV28; size: many; CDR3: CASKLGQGPFWGYTF; DNA: TGTGCCAGCAAACTGGGACAGGGTCCCTTCTGGGGCTACACCTTC
J: TRBJ2-1; D: TRBD2; V: TRBV29-1; size: many; CDR3: CSVEGLAGGPDYNEQFF; DNA: TGCAGCGTTGAAGGTCTAGCGGGAGGGCCAGACTACAATGAGCAGTTCTTC
J: TRBJ1-1; D: NA; V: TRBV6-5; size: NA; CDR3: CASSNRVTGTEAFF; DNA: TGTGCCAGCAGTAACAGGGTAACCGGCACTGAAGCTTTCTTT
J: TRBJ2-3; D: NA; V: TRBV28; size: many; CDR3: CASSLSGVSTDTQYF; DNA: TGTGCCAGCAGTTTGTCCGGTGTGAGCACAGATACGCAGTATTTT
J: TRBJ2-7; D: TRBD2; V: TRBV10-2; size: many; CDR3: CASTQTSGNYEQYF; DNA: TGCGCCAGCACCCAGACTAGCGGAAACTACGAGCAGTACTTC
J: TRBJ1-5; D: NA; V: TRBV12-3/TRBV12-4; size: few; CDR3: CASSLRQGQPQHF; DNA: TGTGCCAGCAGTTTGAGGCAGGGCCAGCCCCAGCATTTT
J: TRBJ2-4; D: TRBD2; V: TRBV5-1; size: few; CDR3: CASSLETSGSMKNIQYF; DNA: TGCGCCAGCAGCTTGGAGACTAGCGGGAGTATGAAAAACATTCAGTACTTC
J: TRBJ2-4; D: TRBD2; V: TRBV2; size: many; CDR3: CASSVTSGKWAYF; DNA: TGTGCCAGCAGTGTAACTAGCGGTAAATGGGCGTACTTC
J: TRBJ1-1; D: NA; V: TRBV12-3/TRBV12-4; size: many; CDR3: CASSFAGNTEAFF; DNA: TGTGCCAGCAGTTTTGCAGGGAACACTGAAGCTTTCTTT
J: TRBJ1-1; D: TRBD1; V: TRBV20-1; size: few; CDR3: CSARDGQGTTEAFF; DNA: TGCAGTGCTAGGGATGGACAGGGGACCACTGAAGCTTTCTTT
J: TRBJ2-3; D: TRBD2; V: TRBV5-5; size: few; CDR3: CASSLGLAGALDTQYF; DNA: TGTGCCAGCAGCCTGGGACTAGCGGGGGCTCTGGATACGCAGTATTTT
J: TRBJ2-7; D: TRBD2; V: TRBV18; size: few; CDR3: CASSPLGLAGGAYEQYF; DNA: TGTGCCAGCTCACCTCTTGGACTAGCGGGAGGAGCCTACGAGCAGTACTTC
J: TRBJ2-3; D: NA; V: TRBV2; size: many; CDR3: CATFTDTQYF; DNA: TGTGCCACCTTCACAGATACGCAGTATTTT
J: TRBJ2-4; D: NA; V: TRBV28; size: many; CDR3: CASSLGQRGGYRKNIQYF; DNA: TGTGCCAGCAGTTTGGGCCAAAGAGGAGGGTATCGGAAAAACATTCAGTACTTC
J: TRBJ2-3; D: NA; V: TRBV6-6; size: many; CDR3: CASSRTERPGTDTQYF; DNA: TGTGCCAGCAGCCGCACGGAGCGGCCTGGCACAGATACGCAGTATTTT
J: TRBJ1-1; D: NA; V: TRBV18; size: few; CDR3: CASSPPKSSRYTEAFF; DNA: TGTGCCAGCTCACCACCCAAGTCTTCGCGCTACACTGAAGCTTTCTTT
J: TRBJ2-7; D: TRBD2; V: TRBV30; size: many; CDR3: CAWSVLSGNEQYF; DNA: TGTGCCTGGAGTGTACTCAGCGGGAACGAGCAGTACTTC
J: TRBJ1-3; D: NA; V: TRBV3-1; size: NA; CDR3: CASSAVSGNTIYF; DNA: TGTGCCAGCAGCGCGGTATCTGGAAACACCATATATTTT
J: TRBJ1-4; D: NA; V: TRBV7-2; size: many; CDR3: CASSLQQGNNEKLFF; DNA: TGTGCCAGCAGCCTACAACAGGGCAATAATGAAAAACTGTTTTTT
J: TRBJ2-3; D: NA; V: TRBV3-1; size: many; CDR3: CASSQDGTVDTQYF; DNA: TGTGCCAGCAGCCAAGATGGGACGGTGGATACGCAGTATTTT
J: TRBJ2-3; D: NA; V: TRBV4-1; size: many; CDR3: CASSQGLYTQYF; DNA: TGCGCCAGCAGCCAAGGACTTTATACGCAGTATTTT
J: TRBJ2-2; D: NA; V: TRBV5-1; size: many; CDR3: CASSISQGTGELFF; DNA: TGCGCCAGCAGCATTTCTCAGGGGACCGGGGAGCTGTTTTTT
J: TRBJ2-2; D: TRBD1; V: TRBV5-4; size: NA; CDR3: CASSYPTGGTGELFF; DNA: TGTGCCAGCAGCTACCCCACAGGGGGCACCGGGGAGCTGTTTTTT